A single sample gave rise to the 27 T cell receptor beta chains below, sequenced in a study of T-cell reconstitution after alpha-beta-depleted transplantation in children. The TCRbeta library incorporated unique molecular identifiers. In TCRdb, the PCR reads were re-called with MiXCR into one record per CDR3 protein. Here the sample spans 200,000 to 250,000 distinct CDR3 sequences, approximately 9.5% being singletons. Sequencing used PBMCs from the stem cell graft donor, obtained from the stem cell graft. Receptor source: a human donor who donated a stem cell graft to a child with acute lymphoblastic leukemia.

The rearrangement links TRBV20-1 to TRBJ1-5, with D possibly TRBD1 on 6 matching bases. Germline assignment: CDR1 DFQATT and CDR2 SNEGSKA (reference sequence). The V end was cut by 3 bases, the J end by 2 bases, with 14 bases between. There are 15 residues in the CDR3. The CDR3 region has the DNA TGCAGTGCTAGGGTTGGGGGCGCGGGCAATCAGCCCCAGCATTTT. Its translation: CSARVGGAGNQPQHF.

The chain has TRBV5-1 and TRBJ2-2; D uncertain. Per germline, CDR1 SGHRS and CDR2 YFSETQ. This CDR3 comprises 13 residues. The ends were cut back, 0 bases at V and 10 bases at J, with 10 bases in the middle. For the CDR3, the DNA is TGCGCCAGCAGCTTGGGCGCCGCCTCGGAGCTGTTTTTT. Translated, it gives CASSLGAASELFF.

About this clonotype: A single base separates this from a much larger clone, so it may be a read error. This chain connects TRBV12-3 or TRBV12-4 to TRBJ1-4; a weak D match, TRBD1 (6 bases). CDR3 length: 15 amino acids. The DNA of the CDR3 is TGTGCCAGCGGTTTGGGGGGGCAGCCCAGTGAAAAACTGTTTTTT. It yields the protein CASGLGGQPSEKLFF.

This clonotype was recorded a few times. This chain uses TRBV12-3 or TRBV12-4 with TRBJ1-1; D not resolved. The CDR3 consists of 12 residues. V was shortened by 3 bases and J by 4 bases, with 6 bases between the two germline ends. The CDR3 loop reads CASSFHGTEAFF. The CDR3 nucleotides are TGTGCCAGCAGTTTTCATGGCACTGAAGCTTTCTTT.

The V and J genes are TRBV29-1 and TRBJ1-1; TRBD1 aligns across 11 bases. V gave up 1 base and J gave up 5 bases; unmatched junction bases: 6. Germline CDR1 is SQVTM and CDR2 is ANQGSEA. The CDR3 is 15 amino acids. In DNA, the CDR3 is TGCAGCGTTGAAGGCCGGGACAGGGGGTCTACTGAAGCTTTCTTT. As protein: CSVEGRDRGSTEAFF.

There are many counts of this clonotype. J is TRBJ1-4 and V is TRBV7-6, with 8 bases that match TRBD1. The CDR3 sequence is 15 residues long. The germline CDR1 and CDR2 sequences are SGHVS and FNYEAQ. V shed 1 base, J shed 7 bases, and the junction held 5 bases outside the gene matches. The CDR3 is CASSLEAGGGEKLFF. The CDR3 nucleotides read TGTGCCAGCAGCTTAGAGGCAGGGGGCGGTGAAAAACTGTTTTTT.

This chain connects TRBV14 to TRBJ2-3; the match to TRBD1 covers 9 bases. The germline V gene has CDR1 SGHDN and CDR2 FVKESK. The CDR3 spans 16 residues. V lost 4 bases to trimming and J lost 0 bases; unmatched junction nucleotides: 5. The CDR3 coding sequence is TGTGCCAGCAGCCCGGGGACAGGGCCTAGCACAGATACGCAGTATTTT. It specifies CASSPGTGPSTDTQYF.

In its sample, this clonotype was seen a few times. The J gene is TRBJ2-3, the V gene TRBV20-1; weak D call: TRBD2 (7 bases). The CDR3 consists of 15 residues. V lost 3 bases and J lost 2, with 15 bases in between. Germline lookup yields CDR1 DFQATT and CDR2 SNEGSKA (reference sequence). The CDR3 sequence is CSASRGGPPTDTQYF. The CDR3 DNA follows: TGCAGTGCTAGCCGCGGGGGCCCCCCCACAGATACGCAGTATTTT.

This clonotype was seen at least ten times. This rearrangement joins TRBV19 to TRBJ2-1; D is possibly TRBD1 or TRBD2 (5 bases each). V was trimmed by 7 bases and J by 6 bases, leaving 16 bases between them. CDR1 is LNHDA, CDR2 SQIVND, per germline (reference sequence). The CDR3 has 14 residues. CDR3 DNA: TGTGCCAGTACCTCCGGGGCGGGCATCAATGAGCAGTTCTTC. Encoded protein: CASTSGAGINEQFF.

This clonotype was observed a handful of times. The chain combines TRBV14 with TRBJ2-7; D perhaps matches TRBD2 (5 bases). Germline loops: CDR1 SGHDN, CDR2 FVKESK. Trimming shortened V by 1 base and J by 4 bases, and 14 bases separated the two germline ends. The CDR3 runs 15 residues. DNA of the CDR3: TGTGCCAGCAGCCAAGCACGGGGTTATGGATACGAGCAGTACTTC. Residues: CASSQARGYGYEQYF.

The V gene is TRBV27, the J gene TRBJ1-5; D gene uncertain. The CDR3 runs to 14 residues. Trimming shortened V by 1 base and J by 5 bases, and 9 bases separated the two germline ends. Germline V gene lookup returns CDR1 MNHEY and CDR2 SMNVEV (reference sequence). The CDR3 DNA follows: TGTGCCAGCAGTTTATTTAGGGTGGATCAGCCCCAGCATTTT. This codes for CASSLFRVDQPQHF.

This clonotype was found many times. The chain carries TRBV20-1 and TRBJ2-5; D might be TRBD1 (6 bases). The CDR3 runs 13 residues. Germline values: CDR1 DFQATT, CDR2 SNEGSKA (reference sequence). The ends were cut back, 3 bases at V and 4 bases at J, with 12 bases in the middle. For the CDR3, the DNA is TGCAGTGCTAGGGGGGCTGCTGGAGAGACCCAGTACTTC. The encoded protein is CSARGAAGETQYF.

This clonotype was counted between two and nine times. The chain carries TRBV12-3 or TRBV12-4 and TRBJ1-2; a weak D match, TRBD1 (5 bases). The CDR3 extends over 13 amino acids. V lost 5 bases, J lost 4 bases, and 11 bases lay in between. The CDR3: CASSQTETYGYTF. The CDR3 DNA is TGTGCCAGCAGTCAGACAGAGACCTATGGCTACACCTTC.

This clonotype was recorded many times. The chain employs TRBV5-1 and TRBJ2-1, with TRBD2 matching over 9 bases. V dropped 1 base and J dropped 7; count of bases not matched to a gene: 15. Germline V gives CDR1 SGHRS, CDR2 YFSETQ. The CDR3 has 18 residues. In DNA, the CDR3 is TGCGCCAGCAGCTTGTTTTCCGAGGGACTAGCCGGATTAAATGAGCAGTTCTTC. Translated: CASSLFSEGLAGLNEQFF.

The genes are TRBV4-3 and TRBJ2-1, with no clear D. Germline CDR1 is LGHNA and CDR2 is YSLEER. This CDR3 region has 14 residues. Trimming left V 4 bases short and J 10 bases short, with 17 bases between. CDR3 bases: TGCGCCAGCAGCCTTGGGATTTTGAAGGGCGAGCAGTTCTTC. Residues: CASSLGILKGEQFF.

This clonotype occurred many times. The chain recombines TRBV15 with TRBJ1-3; D is unresolved. Trimming took off 0 bases at V and 1 base at J, with 10 bases between the two ends. Germline-derived CDR1 and CDR2 are LNHNV and YYDKDF (reference sequence). The CDR3 consists of 16 residues. CDR3 DNA sequence: TGTGCCACCAGCAGAGATTCGGGTCTTTCTGGAAACACCATATATTTT. Translated, it gives CATSRDSGLSGNTIYF.

This clonotype was seen ten or more times. V is TRBV5-1 and J is TRBJ1-1, with unresolved D. With 3 bases removed from V and 1 base from J, the gap between germline ends came to 7 bases. The germline gives CDR1 SGHRS, CDR2 YFSETQ. This CDR3 has 13 amino acids. Here the CDR3 DNA reads TGCGCCAGCAGCTCCCAGCAGAACACTGAAGCTTTCTTT. It specifies CASSSQQNTEAFF.

The chain joins TRBV9 to TRBJ2-3, with 9 bases that match TRBD1. The V gene's germline CDR1 is SGDLS and CDR2 YYNGEE. J was trimmed by 5 bases and V by 5 bases; bases with no gene match: 9. This CDR3 contains 15 residues. The CDR3 sequence: CASSTTGGALDTQYF. DNA for the CDR3: TGTGCCAGCAGTACAACAGGGGGCGCCTTAGATACGCAGTATTTT.

This chain joins TRBV15 and TRBJ2-7, with D unclear. CDR1 LNHNV and CDR2 YYDKDF come from the germline V gene (reference sequence). Trimming left V 0 bases short and J 5 bases short, with 8 bases between. The CDR3 runs 13 residues. This CDR3 is CATSRDITDEQYF. DNA of the CDR3: TGTGCCACCAGCAGAGACATTACGGACGAGCAGTACTTC. The full variable domain, rest sourced from reference TRBV15 and TRBJ2-7, is DAMVIQNPRYQVTQFGKPVTLSCSQTLNHNVMYWYQQKSSQAPKLLFHYYDKDFNNEADTPDNFQSRRPNTSFCFLDIRSPGLGDTAMYLCATSRDITDEQYFGPGTRLTVT.

This clonotype was seen ten or more times. The gene calls are TRBV12-3 or TRBV12-4 and TRBJ2-1; 14 bases align to TRBD2. V lost 10 bases and J lost 6; bases outside the gene matches: 2. The CDR3 spans 13 residues. DNA for the CDR3: TGTGCCACAGGGACTAGCGGGGGCAATGAGCAGTTCTTC. The encoded protein is CATGTSGGNEQFF.

The genes are TRBV12-3 or TRBV12-4 and TRBJ2-3; 9 bases agree with TRBD2. The CDR3 loop spans 17 amino acids. J lost 2 bases, V lost 7 bases, and 13 bases had no gene match. The chain's CDR3 is CASTTTKAGGPTDTQYF. The CDR3 DNA is TGTGCCAGCACCACAACGAAGGCGGGGGGGCCCACAGATACGCAGTATTTT.

This clonotype was observed at least ten times. This chain joins TRBV6-2 or TRBV6-3 and TRBJ1-5, with 8 bases matching TRBD1. V gave up 6 bases and J gave up 0 bases; unmatched junction bases: 7. Germline lookup yields CDR1 MNHEY and CDR2 SVGEGT. The CDR3 spans 16 residues. The CDR3 coding sequence is TGTGCCAGCAGAGGACAGGGCGGGTATAGCAATCAGCCCCAGCATTTT. Translated: CASRGQGGYSNQPQHF.

The CDR3 loop is CASSEGLALETQYF. In DNA form, the CDR3 reads TGTGCCAGCAGCGAGGGACTAGCGTTAGAGACCCAGTACTTC. The chain links TRBV7-9 to TRBJ2-5, with 10 positions matching TRBD2. The CDR3 runs 14 residues. The ends lost 5 bases at V and 4 bases at J; junction bases unmatched: 4. CDR1 and CDR2 (germline): SEHNR, FQNEAQ (reference sequence).

This clonotype appeared a few times. V usage is TRBV6-1 and J usage is TRBJ2-7, with 11 positions matching TRBD1. Germline V gives CDR1 MNHNS, CDR2 SASEGT. This CDR3 contains 17 residues. V trimming: 0 bases; J trimming: 2 bases; junction bases outside the gene matches: 6. CDR3 nucleotides: TGTGCCAGCAGTGAAGCCCGCGGACAGGGGGCGGCCTACGAGCAGTACTTC. Translation: CASSEARGQGAAYEQYF.

Ten or more counts support this clonotype. The chain joins TRBV7-9 to TRBJ2-3, with TRBD2 identical over 12 bases. The germline V gene has CDR1 SEHNR and CDR2 FQNEAQ (reference sequence). Trimming removed 5 bases from V and 4 bases from J; junction bases left unmatched: 10. The CDR3 has 17 amino acids. DNA for the CDR3: TGTGCCAGCAGCCCTAGACTAGCGGGGGAGTTGGCAGATACGCAGTATTTT. The encoded protein is CASSPRLAGELADTQYF.

This clonotype was seen repeatedly, ten times or more. The chain carries TRBV20-1 and TRBJ2-2; 9 bases fit TRBD2. Germline V lookup: CDR1 DFQATT, CDR2 SNEGSKA (reference sequence). The CDR3 spans 16 residues. Trimming took 5 bases from V and 7 from J; bases not matched to a gene: 14. In nucleotides, the CDR3 is TGCAGTGCTTCAATAGCGGGGGCCCCTCTCAACGGGGAGCTGTTTTTT. This encodes CSASIAGAPLNGELFF.

Only a few counts were recorded for this clonotype. The V gene is TRBV12-3 or TRBV12-4, the J gene TRBJ2-2; the match to TRBD1 covers 8 bases. CDR3 length: 15 residues. V lost 4 bases to trimming and J lost 5 bases; unmatched junction nucleotides: 6. The CDR3 DNA is TGTGCCAGCAGTTGGACAGGGCCACCAACCGGGGAGCTGTTTTTT. Its translation: CASSWTGPPTGELFF.